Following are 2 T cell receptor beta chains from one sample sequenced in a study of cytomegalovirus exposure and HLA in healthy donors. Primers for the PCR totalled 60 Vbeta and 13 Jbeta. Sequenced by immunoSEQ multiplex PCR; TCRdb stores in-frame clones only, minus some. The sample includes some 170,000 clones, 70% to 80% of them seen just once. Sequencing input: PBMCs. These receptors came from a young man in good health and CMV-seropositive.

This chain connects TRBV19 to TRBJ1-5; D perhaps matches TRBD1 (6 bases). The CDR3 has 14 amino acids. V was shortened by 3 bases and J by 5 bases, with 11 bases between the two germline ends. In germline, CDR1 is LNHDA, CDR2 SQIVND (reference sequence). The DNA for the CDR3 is TGTGCCAGTAGTATGGGGGGGGCCTATCAGCCCCAGCATTTT. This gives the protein CASSMGGAYQPQHF.

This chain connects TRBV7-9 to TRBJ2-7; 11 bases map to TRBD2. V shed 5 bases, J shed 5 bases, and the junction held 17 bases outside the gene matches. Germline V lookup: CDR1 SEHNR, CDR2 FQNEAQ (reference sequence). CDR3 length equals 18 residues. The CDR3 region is CASSHPPQTSGSFHEQYF. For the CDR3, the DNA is TGTGCCAGCAGCCATCCCCCCCAAACTAGCGGGAGTTTCCACGAGCAGTACTTC.